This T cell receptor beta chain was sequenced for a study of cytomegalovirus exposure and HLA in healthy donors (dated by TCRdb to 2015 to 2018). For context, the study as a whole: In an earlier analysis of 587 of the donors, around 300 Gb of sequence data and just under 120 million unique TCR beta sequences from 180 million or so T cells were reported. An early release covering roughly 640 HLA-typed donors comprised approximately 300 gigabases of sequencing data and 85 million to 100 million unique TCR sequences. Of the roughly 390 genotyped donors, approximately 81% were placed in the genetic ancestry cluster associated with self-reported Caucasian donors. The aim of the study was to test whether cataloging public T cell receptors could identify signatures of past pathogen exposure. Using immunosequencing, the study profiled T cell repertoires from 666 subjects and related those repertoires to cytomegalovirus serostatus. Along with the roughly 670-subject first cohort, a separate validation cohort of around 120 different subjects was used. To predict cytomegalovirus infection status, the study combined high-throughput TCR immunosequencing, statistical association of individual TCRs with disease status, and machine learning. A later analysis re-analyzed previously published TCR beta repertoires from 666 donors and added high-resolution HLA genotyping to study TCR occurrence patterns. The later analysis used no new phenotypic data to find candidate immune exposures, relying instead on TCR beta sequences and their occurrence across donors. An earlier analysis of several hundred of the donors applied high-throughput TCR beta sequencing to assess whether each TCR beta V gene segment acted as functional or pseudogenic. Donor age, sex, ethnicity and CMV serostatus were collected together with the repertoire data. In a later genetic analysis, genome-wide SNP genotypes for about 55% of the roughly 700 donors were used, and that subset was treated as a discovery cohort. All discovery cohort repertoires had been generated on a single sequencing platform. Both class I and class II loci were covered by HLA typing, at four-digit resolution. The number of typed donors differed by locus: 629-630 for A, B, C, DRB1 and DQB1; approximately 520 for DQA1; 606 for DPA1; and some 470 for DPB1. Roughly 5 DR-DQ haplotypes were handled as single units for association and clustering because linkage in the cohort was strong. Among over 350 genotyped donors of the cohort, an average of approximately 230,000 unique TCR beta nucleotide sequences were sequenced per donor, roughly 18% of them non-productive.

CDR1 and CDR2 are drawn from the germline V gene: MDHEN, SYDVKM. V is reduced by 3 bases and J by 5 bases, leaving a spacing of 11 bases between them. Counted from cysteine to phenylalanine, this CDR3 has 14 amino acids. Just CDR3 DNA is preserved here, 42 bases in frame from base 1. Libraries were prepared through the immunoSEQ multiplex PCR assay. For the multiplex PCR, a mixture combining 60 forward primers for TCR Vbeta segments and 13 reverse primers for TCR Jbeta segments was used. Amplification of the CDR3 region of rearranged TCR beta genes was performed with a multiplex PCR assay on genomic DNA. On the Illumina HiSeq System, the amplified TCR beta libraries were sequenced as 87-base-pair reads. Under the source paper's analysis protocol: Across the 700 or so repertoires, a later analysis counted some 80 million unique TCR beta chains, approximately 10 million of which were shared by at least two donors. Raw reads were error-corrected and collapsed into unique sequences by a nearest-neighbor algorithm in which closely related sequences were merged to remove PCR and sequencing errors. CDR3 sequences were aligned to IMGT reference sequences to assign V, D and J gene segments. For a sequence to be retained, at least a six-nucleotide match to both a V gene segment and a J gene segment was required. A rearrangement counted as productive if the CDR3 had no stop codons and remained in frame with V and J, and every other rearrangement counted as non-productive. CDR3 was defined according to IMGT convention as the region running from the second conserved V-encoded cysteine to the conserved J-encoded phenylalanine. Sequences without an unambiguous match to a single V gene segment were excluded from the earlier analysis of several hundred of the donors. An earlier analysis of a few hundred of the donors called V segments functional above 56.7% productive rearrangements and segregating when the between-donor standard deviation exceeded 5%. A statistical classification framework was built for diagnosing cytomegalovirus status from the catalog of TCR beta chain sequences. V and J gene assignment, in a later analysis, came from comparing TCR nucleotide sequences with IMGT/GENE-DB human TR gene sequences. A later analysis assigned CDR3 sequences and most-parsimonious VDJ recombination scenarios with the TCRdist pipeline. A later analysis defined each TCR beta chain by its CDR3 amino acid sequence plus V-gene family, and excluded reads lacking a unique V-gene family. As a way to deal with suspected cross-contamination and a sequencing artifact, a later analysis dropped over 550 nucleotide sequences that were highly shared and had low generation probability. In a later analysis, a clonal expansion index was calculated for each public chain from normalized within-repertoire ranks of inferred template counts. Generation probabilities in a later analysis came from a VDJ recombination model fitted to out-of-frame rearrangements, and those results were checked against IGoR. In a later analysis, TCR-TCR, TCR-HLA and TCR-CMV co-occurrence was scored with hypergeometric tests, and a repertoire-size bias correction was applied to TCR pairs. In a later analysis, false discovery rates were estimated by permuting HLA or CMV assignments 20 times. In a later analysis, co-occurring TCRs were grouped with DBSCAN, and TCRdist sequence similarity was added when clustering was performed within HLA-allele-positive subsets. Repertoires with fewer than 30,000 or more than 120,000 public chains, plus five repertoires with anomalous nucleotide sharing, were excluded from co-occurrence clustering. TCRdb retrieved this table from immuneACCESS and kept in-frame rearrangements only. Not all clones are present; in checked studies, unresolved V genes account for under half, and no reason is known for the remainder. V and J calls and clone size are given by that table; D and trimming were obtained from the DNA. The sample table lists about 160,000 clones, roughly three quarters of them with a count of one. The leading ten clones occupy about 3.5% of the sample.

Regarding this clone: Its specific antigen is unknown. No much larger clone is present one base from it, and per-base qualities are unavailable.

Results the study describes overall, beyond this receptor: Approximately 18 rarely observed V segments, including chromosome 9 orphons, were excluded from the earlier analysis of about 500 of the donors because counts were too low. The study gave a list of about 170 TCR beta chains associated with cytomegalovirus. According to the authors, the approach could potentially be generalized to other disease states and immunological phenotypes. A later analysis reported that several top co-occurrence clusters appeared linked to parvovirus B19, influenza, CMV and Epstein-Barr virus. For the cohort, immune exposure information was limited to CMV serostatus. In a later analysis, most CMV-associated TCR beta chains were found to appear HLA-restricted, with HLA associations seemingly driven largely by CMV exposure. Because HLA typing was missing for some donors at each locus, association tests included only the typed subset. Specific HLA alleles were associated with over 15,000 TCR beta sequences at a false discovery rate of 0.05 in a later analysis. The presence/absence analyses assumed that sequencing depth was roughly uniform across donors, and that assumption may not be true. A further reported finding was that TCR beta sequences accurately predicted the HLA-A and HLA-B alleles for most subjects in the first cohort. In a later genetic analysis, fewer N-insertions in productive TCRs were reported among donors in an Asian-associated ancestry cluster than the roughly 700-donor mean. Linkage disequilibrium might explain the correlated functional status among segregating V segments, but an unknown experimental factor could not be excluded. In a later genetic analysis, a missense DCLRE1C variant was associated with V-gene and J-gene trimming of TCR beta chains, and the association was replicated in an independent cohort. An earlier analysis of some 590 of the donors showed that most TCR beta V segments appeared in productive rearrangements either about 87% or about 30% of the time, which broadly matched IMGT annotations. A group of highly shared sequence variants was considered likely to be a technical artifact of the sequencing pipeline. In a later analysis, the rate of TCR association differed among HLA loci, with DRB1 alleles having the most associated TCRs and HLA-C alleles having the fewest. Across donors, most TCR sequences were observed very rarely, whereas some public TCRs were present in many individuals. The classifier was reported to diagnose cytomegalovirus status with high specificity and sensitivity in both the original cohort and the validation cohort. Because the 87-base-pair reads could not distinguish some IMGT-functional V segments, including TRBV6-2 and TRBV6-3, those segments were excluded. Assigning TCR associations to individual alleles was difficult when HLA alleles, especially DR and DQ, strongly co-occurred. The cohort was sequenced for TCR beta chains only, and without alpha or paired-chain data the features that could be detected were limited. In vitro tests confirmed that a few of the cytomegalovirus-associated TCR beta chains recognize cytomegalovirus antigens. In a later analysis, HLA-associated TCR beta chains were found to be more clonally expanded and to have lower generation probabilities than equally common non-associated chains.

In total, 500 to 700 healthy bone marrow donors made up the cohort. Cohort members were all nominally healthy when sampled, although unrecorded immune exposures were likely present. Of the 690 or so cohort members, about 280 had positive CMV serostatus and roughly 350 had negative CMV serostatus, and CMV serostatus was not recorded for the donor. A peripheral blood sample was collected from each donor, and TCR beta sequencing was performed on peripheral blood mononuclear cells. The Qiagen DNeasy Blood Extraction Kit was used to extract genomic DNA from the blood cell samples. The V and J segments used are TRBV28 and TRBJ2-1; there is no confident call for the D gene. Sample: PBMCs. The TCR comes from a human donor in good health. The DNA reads TGTGCCAGCAGTTTGAACCTGAGAGACAATGAGCAGTTCTTC. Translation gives CASSLNLRDNEQFF.